This T cell receptor (beta chain) emerged from a study of CD8 T cells in ankylosing spondylitis. Study-wide results and caveats: About 8 highly homologous variants made up a TCR beta motif, and this motif appeared characteristic of ankylosing spondylitis blood. Disease-linked clones reportedly concentrated significantly in matched ankylosing spondylitis synovial fluid.

This clonotype was counted only a few times. The antigen is not known. TCRdb reprocessed the 5' RACE reads with MiXCR, giving one entry per CDR3 protein. The table lists 15,000 to 20,000 distinct CDR3 sequences, roughly 8% of them singletons. CDR1 KGHSH and CDR2 LQKENI come from the germline V gene. V was pared by 0 bases and J by 2 bases, with 10 bases between. This CDR3 is built from 15 residues. This clonotype was obtained from a male donor with ankylosing spondylitis or in good health (not recorded which). V is TRBV18 and J is TRBJ1-1, with D perhaps matching TRBD1 (5 bases). Sequencing used blood. CDR3 DNA: TGTGCCAGCTCACCACCGATCAGGGCAAACACTGAAGCTTTCTTT. Protein: CASSPPIRANTEAFF.